The 25 T cell receptor beta chains given below trace back to one sample, sequenced in a study of blood T cell repertoires in COVID-19. Measured with immunoSEQ multiplex PCR; TCRdb has only the in-frame clones, and not every one. Of tens of thousands of clones listed, over 60% are singletons. The sequenced material came from peripheral blood. The receptors come from a man aged 70 or older with COVID-19, enrolled during active disease.

The V call is TRBV18, the J call TRBJ1-1, with 7 positions matching TRBD1. In germline, CDR1 is KGHSH, CDR2 LQKENI. Trimming removed 5 bases from V and 0 bases from J; junction bases left unmatched: 9. The CDR3 spans 16 residues. The CDR3 loop reads CASSTGTDFMNTEAFF. The CDR3 DNA reads as TGTGCCAGCTCAACCGGGACAGATTTTATGAACACTGAAGCTTTCTTT. Based on the CDR3 plus reference TRBV18 and TRBJ1-1, the full variable domain is NAGVMQNPRHLVRRRGQEARLRCSPMKGHSHVYWYRQLPEEGLKFMVYLQKENIIDESGMPKERFSAEFPKEGPSILRIQQVVRGDSAAYFCASSTGTDFMNTEAFFGQGTRLTVV.

This sequence joins TRBV5-1 and TRBJ2-2; TRBD1 matches at 7 bases. Unmatched junction bases numbered 3, after V lost 3 bases and J lost 4 bases. The germline V gene encodes CDR1 SGHRS and CDR2 YFSETQ. The CDR3 covers 14 residues. CDR3 nucleotide sequence: TGCGCCAGCAGCTCTGACAGGGCCACCGGGGAGCTGTTTTTT. This translates into CASSSDRATGELFF.

The chain links TRBV18 to TRBJ2-7; 7 nucleotides align to TRBD1. V shed 3 bases and J 3 bases; nucleotides not matched to a gene: 8. CDR1 KGHSH and CDR2 LQKENI come from the germline V gene. This CDR3 contains 15 residues. The CDR3: CASSPGTGDIYEQYF. CDR3 DNA: TGTGCCAGCTCACCGGGAACAGGGGACATCTACGAGCAGTACTTC.

J is TRBJ1-5 and V is TRBV5-4; D unresolved. Trimming removed 2 bases from V and 5 bases from J, with 5 bases in between. The CDR3 loop spans 12 amino acids. CDR1 is SGHNT, CDR2 YYREEE, per germline (reference sequence). CDR3 region: CASSFPDQPQHF. CDR3 bases: TGTGCCAGCAGCTTCCCCGATCAGCCCCAGCATTTT.

The chain links TRBV3-1 (or the pseudogene TRBV3-2) to TRBJ1-5; TRBD1 agrees at 10 bases. The V and J ends lost 4 bases and 5 bases, in that order; junction bases with no gene match: 5. The CDR3 length is 15 residues. Germline values: CDR1 LGHDT, CDR2 YNNKEL (reference sequence). CDR3: CASSRSGQGDQPQHF. The CDR3 nucleotides read TGTGCCAGCAGCCGGTCTGGACAGGGGGATCAGCCCCAGCATTTT.

The gene calls are TRBV3-1 (or the pseudogene TRBV3-2) and TRBJ1-6; D might be TRBD1 (5 bases). Trimming pared 4 bases from V and 10 bases from J, leaving 11 bases between. This CDR3 contains 13 residues. The germline CDR1 and CDR2 sequences are LGHDT and YNNKEL (reference sequence). CDR3 region: CASSLRGESPLHF. CDR3 in DNA: TGTGCCAGCAGCCTTCGGGGGGAATCACCCCTCCACTTT.

The chain combines TRBV29-1 with TRBJ2-3, with TRBD1 identical over 10 bases. The junction had 8 bases not matched to a gene; V was cut back by 8 bases and J by 3 bases. The CDR3 totals 14 residues. The V gene's germline CDR1 is SQVTM and CDR2 ANQGSEA. CDR3 region: CSLTDRGLTDTQYF. CDR3 nucleotide sequence: TGCAGCTTAACCGACAGGGGGCTAACAGATACGCAGTATTTT.

The table lists this clone with many counts. This sequence joins TRBV4-3 and TRBJ2-7, with TRBD2 matching over 11 bases. The junction had 2 bases not matched to a gene; V was cut back by 0 bases and J by 7 bases. Looked up from germline, CDR1 is LGHNA and CDR2 is YSLEER. This CDR3 has 14 amino acids. For the CDR3, the DNA is TGCGCCAGCAGCCAAGACAGGACTAGCGGGGAGCAGTACTTC. It codes for CASSQDRTSGEQYF.

This clone was recorded many times. The gene calls are TRBV28 and TRBJ2-7; D may be TRBD1 (6 bases). In germline, CDR1 is MDHEN, CDR2 SYDVKM. The CDR3 spans 14 residues. V was cut by 7 bases and J by 1 base, with 14 bases left in between. The CDR3 is CASNPTTGSYEQYF. As DNA, the CDR3 is TGTGCCAGCAACCCTACGACAGGTTCCTACGAGCAGTACTTC.

The rearrangement uses TRBV5-1 and TRBJ2-3, with a tentative D call TRBD1 (6 bases). The length of the CDR3 is 15 residues. From germline, CDR1 is SGHRS and CDR2 YFSETQ. V was pared by 0 bases and J by 5 bases, with 13 bases between. As DNA, the CDR3 is TGCGCCAGCAGCTTGGGATTGCAGGGGAAAGATACGCAGTATTTT. Translating it yields CASSLGLQGKDTQYF. Looking up the rest from reference TRBV5-1 and TRBJ2-3 gives the full variable domain: KAGVTQTPRYLIKTRGQQVTLSCSPISGHRSVSWYQQTPGQGLQFLFEYFSETQRNKGNFPGRFSGRQFSNSRSEMNVSTLELGDSALYLCASSLGLQGKDTQYFGPGTRLTVL.

This chain links TRBV27 with TRBJ2-1; D is uncertain. V gave up 3 bases and J gave up 5 bases, with 8 bases separating them. This CDR3 has 13 amino acids. Per germline, CDR1 MNHEY and CDR2 SMNVEV (reference sequence). CDR3 DNA: TGTGCCAGCAGTTTTAGTCTTAACAATGAGCAGTTCTTC. Amino acid sequence: CASSFSLNNEQFF.

The gene calls are TRBV19 and TRBJ2-2; the D gene is possibly TRBD1 (5 bases). This CDR3 has 14 residues. Germline V gene data show CDR1 as LNHDA and CDR2 as SQIVND (reference sequence). The V and J ends lost 5 bases and 0 bases respectively, with 7 bases between them. The DNA for the CDR3 is TGTGCCAGTAGTCGACAGTCGAACACCGGGGAGCTGTTTTTT. Its protein is CASSRQSNTGELFF.

The chain couples TRBV9 to TRBJ2-7; tentative D call: TRBD2 (6 bases). Germline CDR1 is SGDLS and CDR2 is YYNGEE. The CDR3 covers 16 residues. Between the trimmed V and J ends, which lost 2 bases and 4 bases, there was a span of 19 bases. CDR3 sequence reads: CASSVSLGGRRYEQYF. CDR3 DNA: TGTGCCAGCAGCGTCTCCCTGGGGGGAAGGAGGTACGAGCAGTACTTC.

The CDR3 DNA follows: TGTGCCAGTACCAGGGGAACTAGCGGCTACAATGAGCAGTTCTTC. This encodes CASTRGTSGYNEQFF. V and J are TRBV19 and TRBJ2-1, with 8 bases that match TRBD2. Germline CDR1 and CDR2: LNHDA and SQIVND (reference sequence). V trimming: 7 bases; J trimming: 3 bases; junction bases outside the gene matches: 8. This CDR3 spans 15 amino acids.

This chain joins TRBV5-1 and TRBJ2-7; TRBD1 matches at 9 bases. V gave up 6 bases and J gave up 4 bases; unmatched junction bases: 8. This CDR3 has 14 residues. Germline CDR1 is SGHRS and CDR2 is YFSETQ. The CDR3 region has the DNA TGCGCCAGCACCAGCGGACAGGGGATTTACGAGCAGTACTTC. It is translated as CASTSGQGIYEQYF.

The chain employs TRBV5-1 and TRBJ2-2, with 8 bases fitting TRBD2. The ends lost 0 bases at V and 7 bases at J; junction bases unmatched: 5. Germline-derived CDR1 and CDR2 are SGHRS and YFSETQ. The length of the CDR3 is 15 residues. The CDR3: CASSLAGGPIGELFF. The CDR3 DNA follows: TGCGCCAGCAGCTTGGCGGGAGGGCCTATCGGGGAGCTGTTTTTT.

V is TRBV18 and J is TRBJ1-6, with D possibly being TRBD1 (5 bases). Germline CDR1 and CDR2: KGHSH and LQKENI. This CDR3 spans 16 amino acids. V gave up 3 bases and J gave up 9 bases, with 18 bases separating them. The CDR3 region has the DNA TGTGCCAGCTCACCGGGTACAGGCCCAAGTGGTTCACCCCTCCACTTT. Translated, it gives CASSPGTGPSGSPLHF.

The J gene is TRBJ1-5, the V gene TRBV28; a weak D match, TRBD1 (6 bases). Germline V gene lookup returns CDR1 MDHEN and CDR2 SYDVKM. The germline V and J ends were trimmed by 6 bases and 7 bases, with 13 bases remaining between them. The CDR3 extends over 13 amino acids. CDR3 sequence: CASRQQGQQPQHF. The CDR3 bases are TGTGCCAGCAGGCAACAGGGTCAGCAGCCCCAGCATTTT.

V and J are TRBV15 and TRBJ2-3; 11 nucleotides line up with TRBD2. The V gene's germline CDR1 is LNHNV and CDR2 YYDKDF (reference sequence). The CDR3 runs 19 residues. V dropped 1 base and J dropped 1; count of bases not matched to a gene: 10. The CDR3 DNA reads as TGTGCCACCAGCAGAGTTGGTAGCGGGAGGGGGGGGCGCACAGATACGCAGTATTTT. Residues: CATSRVGSGRGGRTDTQYF.

The chain uses TRBV4-1 and TRBJ2-3, with 14 nucleotides matching TRBD2. The V gene's germline CDR1 is MGHRA and CDR2 YSYEKL. This CDR3 is 15 amino acids long. The J segment lost 7 bases and the V segment lost 1 base, leaving 1 base of the junction unmatched. The CDR3 loop reads CASSQGTSGRNTQYF. The CDR3 coding sequence is TGCGCCAGCAGCCAAGGGACTAGCGGGAGGAATACGCAGTATTTT.

This clone was observed a handful of times. This chain links TRBV2 with TRBJ2-1; 15 bases match TRBD2. The CDR3 is 16 amino acids. Germline V gene data show CDR1 as SNHLY and CDR2 as FYNNEI. V lost 6 bases to trimming and J lost 3 bases; unmatched junction nucleotides: 3. In nucleotides, the CDR3 is TGTGCCAGCAGGAGGACTAGCGGGAGGGTCTACAATGAGCAGTTCTTC. This codes for CASRRTSGRVYNEQFF.

V gene TRBV7-6 combines with J gene TRBJ1-2; D is ambiguous. V lost 0 bases to trimming and J lost 10 bases, with 12 bases between them. The CDR3 spans 13 residues. Germline CDR1 SGHVS, CDR2 FNYEAQ. The CDR3 nucleotides read TGTGCCAGCAGCTTAGCAACCGGGATAGCCTACACCTTC. This translates into CASSLATGIAYTF. The full variable domain, its missing parts supplied by reference TRBV7-6 and TRBJ1-2, is GAGVSQSPRYKVTKRGQDVALRCDPISGHVSLYWYRQALGQGPEFLTYFNYEAQQDKSGLPNDRFSAERPEGSISTLTIQRTEQRDSAMYRCASSLATGIAYTFGSGTRLTVV.

V usage is TRBV5-1 and J usage is TRBJ2-7; 11 bases are shared with TRBD1. This CDR3 is 14 amino acids long. Germline CDR1 SGHRS, CDR2 YFSETQ. V shed 4 bases and J 6 bases; nucleotides not matched to a gene: 6. The DNA for the CDR3 is TGCGCCAGCAGCCTCAGGACAGGGGGCTCCGAGCAGTACTTC. Amino acids: CASSLRTGGSEQYF.

The genes are TRBV5-4 and TRBJ2-7; 10 positions agree with TRBD2. Germline V gene data show CDR1 as SGHNT and CDR2 as YYREEE (reference sequence). After removal of 5 bases from V and 3 bases from J, the junction contained 8 bases not matched to a gene. This CDR3 contains 15 residues. This CDR3 reads CASSSAGGPFYEQYF. CDR3 coding DNA: TGTGCCAGCAGTTCAGCGGGAGGGCCATTCTACGAGCAGTACTTC. Variable domain in full (rest from reference TRBV5-4 and TRBJ2-7): ETGVTQSPTHLIKTRGQQVTLRCSSQSGHNTVSWYQQALGQGPQFIFQYYREEENGRGNFPPRFSGLQFPNYSSELNVNALELDDSALYLCASSSAGGPFYEQYFGPGTRLTVT.

The chain employs TRBV4-1 and TRBJ2-7; D not certain. This CDR3 has 15 amino acids. V lost 0 bases and J 6 bases, leaving 15 bases between the germline ends. The germline V gene has CDR1 MGHRA and CDR2 YSYEKL. In nucleotides, the CDR3 is TGCGCCAGCAGCCAAGAGGTTACGGGTTTTGGCGAGCAGTACTTC. Its protein is CASSQEVTGFGEQYF.